This entry lists 24 T cell receptor beta chains sequenced from one sample in a study of blood T cell repertoires in COVID-19. This table comes from immunoSEQ multiplex PCR, and its TCRdb copy is limited to in-frame clones, with some not included. The sample has 90,000 or so clones; about nine tenths are singletons. Sequenced: peripheral blood. These receptors came from a man younger than 30 with COVID-19, enrolled during active disease.

This chain uses TRBV13 with TRBJ2-7; 8 nucleotides match TRBD2. Germline V gives CDR1 PRHDT, CDR2 FYEKMQ (reference sequence). Trimming at V came to 3 bases and at J to 3 bases, leaving 4 bases not matched to a gene. The CDR3 is 14 residues long. Here the CDR3 reads CASSLGLGGYEQYF. The DNA for the CDR3 is TGTGCCAGCAGCTTGGGACTAGGCGGCTACGAGCAGTACTTC.

The rearrangement links TRBV18 to TRBJ2-1, with 9 positions matching TRBD2. The junction had 9 bases not matched to a gene; V was cut back by 2 bases and J by 10 bases. This CDR3 is 15 amino acids long. The germline V gene encodes CDR1 KGHSH and CDR2 LQKENI. CDR3 in amino acids: CASSPIGVAGDEQFF. Written as DNA, the CDR3 is TGTGCCAGCTCACCAATCGGGGTAGCGGGAGACGAGCAGTTCTTC.

The V and J genes are TRBV2 and TRBJ2-2, with TRBD2 identical over 8 bases. Germline V gene data show CDR1 as SNHLY and CDR2 as FYNNEI. Trimming took 10 bases from V and 4 from J; bases not matched to a gene: 11. There are 15 residues in the CDR3. This CDR3 reads CATLGAGGGTGELFF. The CDR3 bases are TGTGCCACCCTGGGGGCGGGAGGCGGCACCGGGGAGCTGTTTTTT.

The chain combines TRBV2 with TRBJ2-1, with 14 bases lining up with TRBD2. The CDR3 is 16 amino acids. Per germline, CDR1 SNHLY and CDR2 FYNNEI. The CDR3 is CATPPPGTSGSNEQFF. The CDR3 region has the DNA TGTGCTACTCCCCCCCCCGGGACTAGCGGGAGTAATGAGCAGTTCTTC.

The V and J genes are TRBV10-3 and TRBJ1-3, with TRBD1 as a possible D gene (5 bases). In germline, CDR1 is ENHRY, CDR2 SYGVKD. The CDR3 length is 12 residues. Trimming shortened V by 2 bases and J by 9 bases, and 8 bases separated the two germline ends. The CDR3 DNA sequence: TGTGCCATCAGTGAGGGGGGGACCACCATATATTTT. It is translated as CAISEGGTTIYF.

The V gene is TRBV7-8, the J gene TRBJ1-5; tentatively, D is TRBD1 (6 bases). Trimming pared 3 bases from V and 0 bases from J, leaving 9 bases between. Germline CDR1 and CDR2: SGHVS and FQNEAQ. This CDR3 region has 15 residues. CDR3 DNA: TGTGCCAGCAGCTTGACAGGAGATAGCAATCAGCCCCAGCATTTT. This sequence encodes CASSLTGDSNQPQHF. The variable domain in full, with the rest retrieved from reference TRBV7-8 and TRBJ1-5, is GAGVSQSPRYKVAKRGQDVALRCDPISGHVSLFWYQQALGQGPEFLTYFQNEAQLDKSGLPSDRFFAERPEGSVSTLKIQRTQQEDSAVYLCASSLTGDSNQPQHFGDGTRLSIL.

The chain is built from TRBV3-1 (or the pseudogene TRBV3-2) and TRBJ2-1; 12 bases are shared with TRBD2. The CDR3 has 14 residues. CDR1 LGHDT and CDR2 YNNKEL come from the germline V gene (reference sequence). The V gene end was trimmed by 8 bases and the J gene end by 6 bases; junction bases not matched to a gene: 5. The CDR3 sequence: CASSLAGGPNEQFF. CDR3 DNA sequence: TGTGCCAGCTCACTAGCGGGAGGACCCAATGAGCAGTTCTTC.

V usage is TRBV29-1 and J usage is TRBJ1-2, with 7 bases identical to TRBD1. CDR1 is SQVTM, CDR2 ANQGSEA, per germline. Germline trimming cut 0 bases from V and 3 bases from J; bases unmatched to any gene: 7. CDR3 length: 15 amino acids. This CDR3 reads CSVEESGTAYYGYTF. In DNA form, the CDR3 reads TGCAGCGTTGAAGAATCCGGGACAGCCTACTATGGCTACACCTTC.

The chain couples TRBV30 to TRBJ1-5; 7 bases are a match to TRBD1. CDR3 size: 13 residues. With 5 bases clipped from V and 6 bases from J, the junction kept 7 bases outside the gene matches. CDR1 GTSNPN and CDR2 SVGIG come from the germline V gene (reference sequence). CDR3 DNA: TGTGCCTGGGGCCCAGGGGGTAGTCAGCCCCAGCATTTT. Translated: CAWGPGGSQPQHF.

In this sample, this clone turned up many times. V gene TRBV24-1 combines with J gene TRBJ1-3, with 8 positions matching TRBD1. Germline assignment: CDR1 KGHDR and CDR2 SFDVKD. This CDR3 comprises 15 residues. V lost 1 base and J lost 2; bases outside the gene matches: 0. The CDR3 is CATSDLQGAGNTIYF. CDR3 nucleotides: TGTGCCACCAGTGATTTACAGGGGGCTGGAAACACCATATATTTT.

This clone was observed once. The rearrangement links TRBV6-6 to TRBJ2-7; a possible D gene is TRBD2 (5 bases). Germline assignment: CDR1 MNHNY and CDR2 SVGAGI (reference sequence). V lost 4 bases and J 0 bases, leaving 10 bases between the germline ends. This CDR3 is 14 amino acids long. The CDR3 loop reads CASSSDGDSYEQYF. The DNA of the CDR3 is TGTGCCAGCAGTTCGGACGGGGACTCCTACGAGCAGTACTTC.

The chain uses TRBV27 and TRBJ2-2; TRBD1 matches at 9 bases. CDR1 is MNHEY and CDR2 is SMNVEV in the germline V gene (reference sequence). This CDR3 contains 15 residues. V lost 1 base, J lost 3 bases, and 0 bases stayed unmatched. The CDR3 is CASSLYRGHTGELFF. Written as DNA, the CDR3 is TGTGCCAGCAGTTTATACAGGGGGCACACCGGGGAGCTGTTTTTT.

V and J are TRBV18 and TRBJ1-5, with 9 bases that match TRBD1. The length of the CDR3 is 15 residues. Trimming removed 6 bases from V and 4 bases from J; junction bases left unmatched: 7. CDR1 and CDR2 (germline): KGHSH, LQKENI. CDR3 residues: CASSAQGQGNQPQHF. CDR3 coding DNA: TGTGCCAGCTCGGCCCAGGGACAGGGAAATCAGCCCCAGCATTTT.

This clone was recorded once. V and J are TRBV5-5 and TRBJ1-6, with unresolved D. Per germline, CDR1 SGHKS and CDR2 YYEKEE (reference sequence). The CDR3 is 18 amino acids. V was cut by 0 bases and J by 0 bases, with 13 bases left in between. This chain's CDR3 is CASSLAPRGFSYNSPLHF. The CDR3 DNA reads TGTGCCAGCAGCTTGGCCCCGCGGGGTTTCTCCTATAATTCACCCCTCCACTTT.

The chain employs TRBV7-8 and TRBJ1-1, with a weak D call TRBD1 (5 bases). V was cut by 3 bases and J by 1 base, with 15 bases left in between. Germline V gives CDR1 SGHVS, CDR2 FQNEAQ. The CDR3 contains 16 residues. The CDR3 is CASSLETDNPNTEAFF. The CDR3, as DNA: TGTGCCAGCAGCTTGGAGACGGACAACCCGAACACTGAAGCTTTCTTT.

The V gene is TRBV9, the J gene TRBJ2-7; TRBD1 matches at 7 bases. CDR3 length equals 14 residues. The V gene's germline CDR1 is SGDLS and CDR2 YYNGEE. V lost 4 bases to trimming and J lost 2 bases; unmatched junction nucleotides: 6. The DNA of the CDR3 is TGTGCCAGCAGCTCCCGGGACAGCCCCTACGAGCAGTACTTC. This gives the protein CASSSRDSPYEQYF.

CDR3 DNA sequence: TGTGCCAGCAGTAGGGGGCTTACCACATCCAATGAGCAGTTCTTC. As protein: CASSRGLTTSNEQFF. This chain uses TRBV6-5 with TRBJ2-1, with 7 bases lining up with TRBD1. The CDR3 length is 15 residues. CDR1 and CDR2 (germline): MNHEY, SVGAGI. V trimming: 5 bases; J trimming: 6 bases; junction bases outside the gene matches: 10.

The chain is built from TRBV15 and TRBJ2-2; no definite D call. The CDR3 is 16 amino acids. The V and J ends lost 5 bases and 1 base respectively, with 14 bases between them. Germline V gene sequence: CDR1 LNHNV, CDR2 YYDKDF (reference sequence). CDR3 coding DNA: TGTGCCACCAGCCCCCGCGGATCGATGAACACCGGGGAGCTGTTTTTT. This codes for CATSPRGSMNTGELFF.

This chain links TRBV7-9 with TRBJ1-5, with 8 bases lining up with TRBD1. V lost 5 bases to trimming and J lost 3 bases; unmatched junction nucleotides: 3. This CDR3 has 14 residues. Per germline, CDR1 SEHNR and CDR2 FQNEAQ (reference sequence). CDR3 sequence reads: CASSPTGDNQPQHF. CDR3 coding DNA: TGTGCCAGCAGCCCGACAGGGGACAATCAGCCCCAGCATTTT.

This chain links TRBV2 with TRBJ1-2; D unclear. This CDR3 region has 13 residues. V was shortened by 8 bases and J by 7 bases, with 17 bases between the two germline ends. Germline V gene lookup returns CDR1 SNHLY and CDR2 FYNNEI. CDR3 residues: CASWKVGFFGYTF. DNA of the CDR3: TGTGCCAGCTGGAAGGTGGGCTTTTTTGGCTACACCTTC.

The chain joins TRBV5-1 to TRBJ2-7, with TRBD2 matching over 11 bases. This CDR3 spans 18 amino acids. With 0 bases clipped from V and 0 bases from J, the junction kept 8 bases outside the gene matches. Germline V gives CDR1 SGHRS, CDR2 YFSETQ. The CDR3 loop is CASSLAPGLAESSYEQYF. In DNA form, the CDR3 reads TGCGCCAGCAGCTTGGCGCCGGGACTAGCGGAGAGCTCCTACGAGCAGTACTTC.

This clone was found once. The chain is built from TRBV10-1 and TRBJ2-7; 9 positions agree with TRBD2. CDR1 and CDR2 (germline): WNHNN, SYGVQD (reference sequence). V shed 2 bases, J shed 1 base, and the junction held 3 bases outside the gene matches. The CDR3 runs to 15 residues. The CDR3 is CASSERAGGSYEQYF. The CDR3 region has the DNA TGCGCCAGCAGTGAGCGGGCGGGAGGGTCCTACGAGCAGTACTTC.

The chain employs TRBV7-2 and TRBJ1-2; 12 nucleotides align to TRBD1. Per the germline V gene, CDR1 is SGHTA and CDR2 is FQGNSA. The length of the CDR3 is 17 residues. Germline trimming cut 5 bases from V and 2 bases from J; bases unmatched to any gene: 9. CDR3 protein: CASSPGTGTGGNYGYTF. The CDR3, as DNA: TGTGCCAGCAGCCCAGGGACAGGGACAGGGGGCAACTATGGCTACACCTTC.

This chain joins TRBV11-2 and TRBJ2-7; a weak D match, TRBD1 (5 bases). Trimming stripped 1 base from V and 2 bases from J, with 9 bases between. Germline V CDR1 and CDR2: SGHAT, FQNNGV. This CDR3 has 14 amino acids. The CDR3 nucleotides are TGTGCCAGCAGCTTAGGACGCAGGGCCTACGAGCAGTACTTC. Protein product: CASSLGRRAYEQYF.